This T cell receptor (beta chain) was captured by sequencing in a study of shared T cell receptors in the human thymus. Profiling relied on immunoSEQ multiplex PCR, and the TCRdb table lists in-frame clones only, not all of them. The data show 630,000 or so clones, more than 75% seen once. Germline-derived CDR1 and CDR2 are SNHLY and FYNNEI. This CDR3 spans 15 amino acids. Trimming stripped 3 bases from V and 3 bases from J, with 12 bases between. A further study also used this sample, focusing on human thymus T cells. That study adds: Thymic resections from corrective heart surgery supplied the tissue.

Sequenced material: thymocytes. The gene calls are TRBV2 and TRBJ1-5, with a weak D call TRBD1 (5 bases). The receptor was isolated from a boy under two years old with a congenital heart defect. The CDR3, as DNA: TGTGCCAGCAGTGACGGGGGGTTCCTCAATCAGCCCCAGCATTTT. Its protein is CASSDGGFLNQPQHF.